The TCR beta chain described here comes from a study of patients and donors after allogeneic stem cell transplantation. Using its own MiXCR run on the RT-PCR reads, TCRdb lists one record per CDR3 protein. This sample has about 150,000 distinct CDR3 sequences, with about 24% found just once. This clonotype was seen more than once but under ten times. The CDR3 spans 13 residues. The V and J ends lost 1 base and 5 bases respectively, with 8 bases between them. CDR1 is MGHRA and CDR2 is YSYEKL in the germline V gene. The sample consisted of blood, either unsorted or a sorted T cell fraction (not recorded which). The TCR sequence derives from a human donor who was either an allogeneic HSCT recipient or a stem cell or donor lymphocyte infusion donor (not recorded which). It is not recorded whose cells these are; they may come from a transplant donor. This sequence joins TRBV4-1 and TRBJ1-1; no reliable D call. CDR3: CASSQATGTEAFF. CDR3 nucleotide sequence: TGCGCCAGCAGCCAAGCGACGGGAACTGAAGCTTTCTTT.